This T cell receptor beta chain originates from a study of OX40 agonist ivuxolimab in advanced cancers. Study overall: Participants, 75% to 85% male, averaged roughly 60 years of age, ranging from roughly 23 to 90. Study-level points and caveats: Mean expanded clone counts were higher in CD8+ than CD4+ T cells. Among the lowest levels of clonal expansion were found in partial responders at 0.1-3.0 mg/kg.

The protocol was immunoSEQ multiplex PCR, while the TCRdb copy is restricted to in-frame clones and leaves out a portion. Of around 100,000 clones listed, about 89% are singletons. The sample holds one count of this clone. No antigen is known for it. The germline V gene has CDR1 LNHDA and CDR2 SQIVND (reference sequence). The CDR3 length is 17 residues. V shed 5 bases, J shed 2 bases, and the junction held 9 bases outside the gene matches. The sequencing used CD4+ or CD8+ T cells sorted from blood, collected in a trial of the OX40 agonist ivuxolimab. This clonotype originated in an adult with an advanced solid tumor such as melanoma, head and neck, liver or kidney cancer. This chain links TRBV19 with TRBJ2-2, with TRBD2 matching over 9 bases. The CDR3 nucleotides are TGTGCCAGTAGTCAATCTCCTAGCGGGGCAAACACCGGGGAGCTGTTTTTT. Protein: CASSQSPSGANTGELFF.